This note documents a single TCR beta chain sequence. The antigen is undetermined. This sample was included in a study of cytomegalovirus exposure and HLA in healthy donors. 13 Jbeta primers and 60 Vbeta primers were used for the PCR. Clones were read by immunoSEQ multiplex PCR, and TCRdb kept only the in-frame ones, dropping some. The table has roughly 150,000 clones, 85% seen once. Germline assignment: CDR1 LNHNV and CDR2 YYDKDF (reference sequence). The V gene end was trimmed by 0 bases and the J gene end by 6 bases; junction bases not matched to a gene: 9. This CDR3 region has 16 residues. Overall study results and limits: Presence/absence analyses rested on an assumption that sequencing depth was roughly uniform across donors. When analyzed later, a missense DCLRE1C variant was found to be linked to TCR beta V- and J-gene trimming. Researchers reported that three CMV-associated chains were confirmed in vitro as CMV antigen-specific.

This chain connects TRBV15 to TRBJ2-7, with 9 bases identical to TRBD2. The sequence was collected from a man between 25 and 39 years old in good health and CMV-seropositive. Source material: PBMCs. CDR3 loop: CATSRDRGSGSSEQYF. CDR3 coding DNA: TGTGCCACCAGCAGAGATCGGGGTAGCGGGAGCTCCGAGCAGTACTTC.